The 30 T cell receptor beta chains in this list originate from one sample, sequenced in a study of shared T cell receptors in the human thymus. TCRdb's copy holds only in-frame clones and misses some; the assay was immunoSEQ multiplex PCR. Counted here are 600,000 or so clones, around 87% occurring once; the ten biggest clones make up about 0.0094%. The same sample was also used in a study of human thymus T cells.

Sequencing was done on a sample of thymocytes. The receptors shown here come from a boy under two years old with a congenital heart defect.

Details on this clone: Other nucleotide sequences from this sample produce the same CDR3. The chain employs TRBV27 and TRBJ2-5, with 9 nucleotides matching TRBD1. The ends lost 4 bases at V and 3 bases at J; junction bases unmatched: 3. The germline gives CDR1 MNHEY, CDR2 SMNVEV (reference sequence). This CDR3 is 14 amino acids long. The CDR3 DNA is TGTGCCAGCAGTTCCCGGACAGGGGAAGAGACCCAGTACTTC. Translation: CASSSRTGEETQYF.

The V gene is TRBV5-5, the J gene TRBJ2-7, with 9 bases that match TRBD1. Germline V lookup: CDR1 SGHKS, CDR2 YYEKEE (reference sequence). J was trimmed by 2 bases and V by 4 bases; bases with no gene match: 10. CDR3 length equals 16 residues. The CDR3 bases are TGTGCCAGCAGCCAGCACAGGGGGCGGCCTACCTACGAGCAGTACTTC. It specifies CASSQHRGRPTYEQYF.

This clone was observed a handful of times. V gene TRBV6-1 combines with J gene TRBJ2-5; no definite D call. CDR1 is MNHNS, CDR2 SASEGT, per germline. V shed 6 bases and J shed 1 base, with 15 bases lying between them. This CDR3 is 15 amino acids long. CDR3 nucleotide sequence: TGTGCCAGCAGCCACACCTCGGGTCTCCAAGAGACCCAGTACTTC. It is translated as CASSHTSGLQETQYF.

This chain links TRBV5-6 with TRBJ2-3; D is possibly TRBD2 (6 bases). Germline CDR1 reads SGHDT; CDR2 reads YYEEEE. This CDR3 contains 15 residues. V dropped 1 base and J dropped 1 base, with 10 bases sitting between them. This CDR3 reads CASSLWGEGTDTQYF. The CDR3 coding sequence is TGTGCCAGCAGCTTGTGGGGGGAGGGCACAGATACGCAGTATTTT.

The V and J genes are TRBV27 and TRBJ1-1, with 8 bases identical to TRBD1. Per germline, CDR1 MNHEY and CDR2 SMNVEV (reference sequence). With V trimmed by 2 bases and J by 3 bases, 23 bases remained unmatched. The CDR3 is made up of 21 amino acids. The CDR3 loop is CASSLAFSRDRTTKGDTEAFF. DNA for the CDR3: TGTGCCAGCAGTTTAGCCTTTAGCCGGGACAGGACCACGAAAGGGGACACTGAAGCTTTCTTT.

The rearrangement joins TRBV2 to TRBJ2-1; the D is unclear. The CDR3 consists of 11 residues. The V and J ends lost 3 bases and 9 bases respectively, with 6 bases between them. CDR1 is SNHLY and CDR2 is FYNNEI in the germline V gene. The CDR3 is CASSDVLEQFF. In DNA, the CDR3 is TGTGCCAGCAGTGATGTTCTTGAGCAGTTCTTC.

The rearrangement links TRBV28 to TRBJ1-5; 7 nucleotides line up with TRBD1. V was clipped by 7 bases and J by 5 bases; unmatched bases: 11. There are 15 residues in the CDR3. Germline assignment: CDR1 MDHEN and CDR2 SYDVKM. The CDR3 DNA sequence: TGTGCCAGCACCCCGGGACAGTACCCCTATCAGCCCCAGCATTTT. Encoded protein: CASTPGQYPYQPQHF.

CDR3 coding DNA: TGTGCCAGCAGCTCGACCCCCAGGGTAAACCGGGACACATCCCTCCACTTT. It encodes CASSSTPRVNRDTSLHF. The chain recombines TRBV7-2 with TRBJ1-6; TRBD1 is a possible D gene (6 bases). In germline, CDR1 is SGHTA, CDR2 FQGNSA. V lost 4 bases, J lost 14 bases, and 27 bases lay in between. The CDR3 length is 17 residues.

This chain links TRBV5-1 with TRBJ1-1; D is undetermined. CDR1 is SGHRS and CDR2 is YFSETQ in the germline V gene. The CDR3 loop spans 12 amino acids. Trimming pared 2 bases from V and 1 base from J, leaving 3 bases between. CDR3 coding DNA: TGCGCCAGCAGCTTTCAGAACACTGAAGCTTTCTTT. Its translation: CASSFQNTEAFF.

This chain joins TRBV6-6 and TRBJ2-3; D might be TRBD1 (5 bases). Germline CDR1 and CDR2: MNHNY and SVGAGI (reference sequence). This CDR3 spans 14 amino acids. V was shortened by 3 bases and J by 4 bases, with 11 bases between the two germline ends. The CDR3 DNA is TGTGCCAGCAGTTATAGGGGTCCTCCAGATACGCAGTATTTT. Protein product: CASSYRGPPDTQYF.

The chain links TRBV11-3 to TRBJ2-3, with TRBD2 matching over 7 bases. Germline assignment: CDR1 SGHNT and CDR2 YENEEA. The CDR3 spans 15 residues. V shed 5 bases and J 4 bases; nucleotides not matched to a gene: 9. The DNA of the CDR3 is TGTGCCAGCAGCCGAGGGAGGGCGACTCCAGATACGCAGTATTTT. It yields the protein CASSRGRATPDTQYF.

The chain joins TRBV5-5 to TRBJ1-1; D ambiguous. This CDR3 has 16 residues. Trimming removed 5 bases from V and 3 bases from J, with 20 bases in between. From germline, CDR1 is SGHKS and CDR2 YYEKEE (reference sequence). The CDR3 here is CASSYGRRVMDTEAFF. The CDR3 DNA reads TGTGCCAGCAGTTATGGGAGGAGGGTCATGGACACTGAAGCTTTCTTT.

The V call is TRBV15, the J call TRBJ1-2, with unresolved D. V dropped 11 bases and J dropped 4 bases, with 17 bases sitting between them. CDR1 is LNHNV, CDR2 YYDKDF, per germline (reference sequence). This CDR3 contains 13 residues. The CDR3 region is CAPDGPPSYGYTF. CDR3 in DNA: TGTGCCCCAGATGGGCCACCGTCCTATGGCTACACCTTC.

The chain links TRBV5-1 to TRBJ2-3, with 8 bases aligning to TRBD1. Germline values: CDR1 SGHRS, CDR2 YFSETQ. This CDR3 contains 16 residues. After removal of 3 bases from V and 0 bases from J, the junction contained 6 bases not matched to a gene. CDR3 nucleotides: TGCGCCAGCAGCTGTCGGGACAGGAGAAGCACAGATACGCAGTATTTT. The encoded protein is CASSCRDRRSTDTQYF.

This chain joins TRBV14 and TRBJ2-7; D may be TRBD1 (5 bases). Germline V CDR1 and CDR2: SGHDN, FVKESK. With 1 base removed from V and 7 bases from J, the gap between germline ends came to 14 bases. This CDR3 contains 14 residues. The CDR3 region has the DNA TGTGCCAGCAGCCAAGTGTTAGGGGTCAGGGAGCAGTACTTC. Amino acid sequence: CASSQVLGVREQYF. Full variable domain (remainder filled in from reference TRBV14 and TRBJ2-7): EAGVTQFPSHSVIEKGQTVTLRCDPISGHDNLYWYRRVMGKEIKFLLHFVKESKQDESGMPNNRFLAERTGGTYSTLKVQPAELEDSGVYFCASSQVLGVREQYFGPGTRLTVT.

This chain links TRBV5-4 with TRBJ2-7; TRBD2 might be the D (6 bases). The CDR3 sequence is 15 residues long. The ends were cut back, 3 bases at V and 2 bases at J, with 15 bases in the middle. Germline V CDR1 and CDR2: SGHNT, YYREEE (reference sequence). The CDR3 reads CASSSEGLLPYEQYF. In nucleotides, the CDR3 is TGTGCCAGCAGCTCGGAGGGACTCCTACCCTACGAGCAGTACTTC.

The V call is TRBV7-2, the J call TRBJ2-1; 11 bases agree with TRBD1. This CDR3 is built from 17 residues. V lost 4 bases, J lost 8 bases, and 13 bases stayed unmatched. CDR1 is SGHTA and CDR2 is FQGNSA in the germline V gene. The CDR3 loop reads CASSSSTGDRGCDEQFF. The CDR3 DNA is TGTGCCAGCAGCTCCTCCACTGGGGACAGGGGGTGTGATGAGCAGTTCTTC.

The genes are TRBV7-9 and TRBJ2-2, with 11 bases identical to TRBD2. Germline CDR1 and CDR2: SEHNR and FQNEAQ (reference sequence). The CDR3 contains 17 residues. The V segment lost 2 bases and the J segment 7 bases; nucleotides outside the gene matches: 9. CDR3 region: CASSLRAASGRYGELFF. CDR3 DNA sequence: TGTGCCAGCAGCTTAAGGGCAGCTAGCGGGAGGTACGGGGAGCTGTTTTTT.

This clone appeared once. The rearrangement uses TRBV9 and TRBJ2-3, with no clear D. CDR3 length equals 13 residues. Trimming pared 6 bases from V and 2 bases from J, leaving 10 bases between. Germline CDR1 SGDLS, CDR2 YYNGEE. DNA for the CDR3: TGTGCCAGCACTCAGGTCACCACAGATACGCAGTATTTT. The encoded protein is CASTQVTTDTQYF.

This chain uses TRBV19 with TRBJ2-1, with 9 bases that match TRBD1. V gave up 8 bases and J gave up 4 bases; unmatched junction bases: 3. Germline V gene sequence: CDR1 LNHDA, CDR2 SQIVND (reference sequence). The CDR3 has 13 residues. CDR3 region: CASSGTGYNEQFF. The CDR3 region has the DNA TGTGCCAGTTCCGGGACAGGGTACAATGAGCAGTTCTTC.

The chain links TRBV28 to TRBJ2-3; D is possibly TRBD1 (6 bases). This CDR3 region has 17 residues. Germline values: CDR1 MDHEN, CDR2 SYDVKM. V was pared by 7 bases and J by 4 bases, with 24 bases between. The CDR3 bases are TGTGCCAGCACCACGTTTCACCGGGACACTCGATCAGATACGCAGTATTTT. This encodes CASTTFHRDTRSDTQYF.

J is TRBJ2-1 and V is TRBV27, with D perhaps matching TRBD1 (6 bases). The CDR3 runs to 12 residues. Trimming left V 7 bases short and J 10 bases short, with 14 bases between. The germline V gene has CDR1 MNHEY and CDR2 SMNVEV (reference sequence). CDR3 DNA: TGTGCCAGCACCGCCCGGGGACACGAGCAGTTCTTC. This translates into CASTARGHEQFF.

This clone came up once. As DNA, the CDR3 is TGTGCCAGCAGCCAAATGGGACAGGGATTAGCGGGAGGCTCCGAGCAGTACTTC. Protein: CASSQMGQGLAGGSEQYF. The V gene is TRBV6-4, the J gene TRBJ2-7, with a weak D call TRBD2 (10 bases). Trimming took off 6 bases at V and 6 bases at J, with 30 bases between the two ends. Germline V CDR1 and CDR2: MRHNA, SNTAGT. CDR3 length: 18 residues.

The chain links TRBV4-1 to TRBJ1-5; 9 positions agree with TRBD1. V shed 5 bases, J shed 8 bases, and the junction held 10 bases outside the gene matches. Per the germline V gene, CDR1 is MGHRA and CDR2 is YSYEKL. The CDR3 loop spans 15 amino acids. The CDR3 region is CASSNPDRGSEPQHF. Here the CDR3 DNA reads TGCGCCAGCAGCAATCCTGACAGGGGGTCAGAGCCCCAGCATTTT.

J is TRBJ2-5 and V is TRBV23-1; TRBD2 matches 7 bases. TRBV23-1 has ORF status, its function being uncertain. This CDR3 has 14 amino acids. V trimming: 6 bases; J trimming: 13 bases; junction bases outside the gene matches: 17. The DNA of the CDR3 is TGCGCCAGCAGGGACCGGGAGGCCCGCTTTTTTTTGTACTTC. Its translation: CASRDREARFFLYF.

This clone has a single count. V usage is TRBV28 and J usage is TRBJ2-5; 8 bases line up with TRBD1. This CDR3 comprises 15 residues. V lost 8 bases and J lost 1; bases outside the gene matches: 9. Looked up from germline, CDR1 is MDHEN and CDR2 is SYDVKM. The CDR3 region is CASGSDRAFQETQYF. Written as DNA, the CDR3 is TGTGCCAGCGGATCGGACAGGGCGTTCCAAGAGACCCAGTACTTC.

V usage is TRBV28 and J usage is TRBJ1-2; 7 bases match TRBD1. The CDR3 spans 18 residues. Germline lookup yields CDR1 MDHEN and CDR2 SYDVKM. After removal of 5 bases from V and 0 bases from J, the junction contained 15 bases not matched to a gene. CDR3 DNA: TGTGCCAGCAGTCACATCCACAAACGACAGGGACCTAACTATGGCTACACCTTC. Translating it yields CASSHIHKRQGPNYGYTF.

V is TRBV9 and J is TRBJ2-5; weak D call: TRBD1 (5 bases). CDR1 is SGDLS, CDR2 YYNGEE, per germline. The CDR3 runs to 13 residues. V was trimmed by 3 bases and J by 7 bases, leaving 13 bases between them. The CDR3 protein is CASSAPSTGTQYF. CDR3 DNA: TGTGCCAGCAGCGCCCCGTCAACAGGGACCCAGTACTTC.

This clone showed up just once. V usage is TRBV6-4 and J usage is TRBJ1-5; tentatively, D is TRBD1 (6 bases). V was clipped by 6 bases and J by 0 bases, with 12 bases between them. Germline-derived CDR1 and CDR2 are MRHNA and SNTAGT. The CDR3 spans 15 residues. As DNA, the CDR3 is TGTGCCAGCAGGGACAGTTTAGATAGCAATCAGCCCCAGCATTTT. Its translation: CASRDSLDSNQPQHF.

This sequence joins TRBV11-2 and TRBJ1-2, with D uncertain. The CDR3 runs to 16 residues. The germline CDR1 and CDR2 sequences are SGHAT and FQNNGV. V dropped 1 base and J dropped 4 bases, with 16 bases sitting between them. The CDR3 is CASSLGTPSGPYGYTF. CDR3 in DNA: TGTGCCAGCAGCTTAGGAACGCCAAGTGGCCCCTATGGCTACACCTTC.